Listed below are T cell receptor beta chains from one sample, sequenced in a study of OX40 agonist ivuxolimab in advanced cancers. Clones were read by immunoSEQ multiplex PCR, and TCRdb kept only the in-frame ones, dropping some. Of approximately 98,000 clones in the sample, 80% to 95% were seen once. The sequencing used CD4+ or CD8+ T cells sorted from blood, collected in a trial of the OX40 agonist ivuxolimab. These receptors were obtained from an adult with an advanced solid tumor such as melanoma, head and neck, liver or kidney cancer. Each CDR3 is given with its conserved first and last residue. The D gene is left open where the match is weak. Size tells how often a clone was seen (once, few, many) or the class of an expanded clone, and some rows leave it out.

v_gene	j_gene	abundance	d_gene	CDR3aa	CDR3nt
TRBV7-8	TRBJ1-5	-	-	CASSPGGLGQPQHF	TGTGCCAGCAGCCCAGGAGGTCTCGGTCAGCCCCAGCATTTT
TRBV5-4	TRBJ2-5	-	TRBD1	CASSLRQGIETQYF	TGTGCCAGCAGCTTGAGACAGGGGATCGAGACCCAGTACTTC
TRBV30	TRBJ1-2	-	TRBD1	CAFQRGGTGSTYGYTF	TGTGCCTTCCAAAGGGGAGGGACAGGGTCGACCTATGGCTACACCTTC
TRBV7-2	TRBJ1-5	once	-	CASSLDDQPQHF	TGTGCCAGCAGCTTGGACGATCAGCCCCAGCATTTT
TRBV18	TRBJ1-2	-	-	CASSPAQGESYGYTF	TGTGCCAGCTCACCCGCACAGGGTGAGAGCTATGGCTACACCTTC
TRBV30	TRBJ2-3	few	-	CAWSVDRNTQYF	TGTGCCTGGAGTGTCGACAGAAATACGCAGTATTTT
TRBV25-1	TRBJ1-1	-	TRBD1	CASSEDRGVMEAFF	TGTGCCAGCAGTGAAGACAGGGGGGTCATGGAAGCTTTCTTT
TRBV2	TRBJ2-5	-	TRBD1	CASSPGTGGGETQYF	TGTGCCAGCAGTCCCGGGACAGGGGGTGGGGAGACCCAGTACTTC
TRBV5-4	TRBJ1-2	-	-	CASSLGGNQGYGYTF	TGTGCCAGCAGCTTGGGGGGCAACCAGGGCTATGGCTACACCTTC
TRBV11-3	TRBJ1-1	-	-	CASSLGGTGNEAFF	TGTGCCAGCAGCTTAGGGGGTACAGGTAATGAAGCTTTCTTT
TRBV9	TRBJ2-5	-	TRBD1	CASSVGTGYGQTQYF	TGTGCCAGCAGCGTTGGGACAGGGTATGGACAGACCCAGTACTTC
TRBV5-4	TRBJ2-7	-	-	CASSFPDKTYEQYF	TGTGCCAGCAGCTTCCCGGACAAAACCTACGAGCAGTACTTC
TRBV5-4	TRBJ2-1	once	-	CASSPRGGSSYNEQFF	TGTGCCAGCAGTCCTCGGGGCGGATCCTCCTACAATGAGCAGTTCTTC
TRBV2	TRBJ2-7	-	TRBD1	CASSETGQVYEQYF	TGTGCCAGCAGTGAAACGGGACAGGTCTACGAGCAGTACTTC
TRBV6-1	TRBJ1-2	-	TRBD1	CASTAGGAYYGYTF	TGTGCCAGCACGGCAGGGGGCGCATACTATGGCTACACCTTC
TRBV5-1	TRBJ2-7	-	-	CASSTGQEQYF	TGCGCCAGCAGCACAGGACAGGAGCAGTACTTC
TRBV6-5	TRBJ2-2	-	-	CASSYSVGNWGGELFF	TGTGCCAGCAGTTACTCGGTGGGGAATTGGGGCGGGGAGCTGTTTTTT
TRBV5-5	TRBJ1-1	-	TRBD1	CASSYRSGTGANEAFF	TGTGCCAGCAGCTACCGCTCCGGGACAGGGGCGAATGAAGCTTTCTTT
TRBV6-6	TRBJ2-5	-	TRBD1	CASRDRALETQYF	TGTGCCAGCCGGGACAGGGCCCTGGAGACCCAGTACTTC
TRBV19	TRBJ1-3	-	TRBD1	CASSDRGINTIYF	TGTGCCAGTAGTGACAGGGGGATAAACACCATATATTTT
TRBV18	TRBJ1-1	-	TRBD1	CASSPDRTLEAFF	TGTGCCAGCTCACCGGACAGGACCCTTGAAGCTTTCTTT
TRBV7-9	TRBJ2-7	-	-	CASSPLGILYEQYF	TGTGCCAGCAGCCCTTTAGGGATACTATACGAGCAGTACTTC
TRBV10-3	TRBJ1-2	once	-	CAISRQAPDASYTF	TGTGCCATCAGTCGACAGGCCCCAGACGCGAGCTACACCTTC
TRBV10-3	TRBJ1-1	-	-	CAIRVDGNTEAFF	TGTGCCATCAGGGTGGACGGTAACACTGAAGCTTTCTTT
TRBV19	TRBJ2-5	-	TRBD2	CASSTPLAGGPETQYF	TGTGCCAGTAGTACCCCACTAGCGGGGGGCCCAGAGACCCAGTACTTC
TRBV6-1	TRBJ2-7	once	-	CASSEAHRGAYEQYF	TGTGCCAGCAGTGAAGCCCACCGGGGAGCCTACGAGCAGTACTTC
TRBV25-1	TRBJ2-2	-	TRBD1	CASSEFRQGGHGELFF	TGTGCCAGCAGTGAATTTCGACAGGGTGGTCACGGGGAGCTGTTTTTT
TRBV2	TRBJ2-7	-	-	CASSEARGAEQYF	TGTGCCAGCAGTGAAGCGAGGGGGGCCGAGCAGTACTTC
TRBV18	TRBJ2-5	-	TRBD2	CASSRGGQETQYF	TGTGCCAGCTCCCGCGGGGGGCAAGAGACCCAGTACTTC
TRBV6-5	TRBJ1-1	-	-	CASSSAGGSTEAFF	TGTGCCAGCAGTTCTGCGGGTGGGAGCACTGAAGCTTTCTTT
TRBV5-1	TRBJ2-1	-	-	CASSSAGIPSYNEQFF	TGCGCCAGCAGCTCGGCGGGGATTCCATCCTACAATGAGCAGTTCTTC
TRBV2	TRBJ2-4	-	-	CASSEGPINIQYF	TGTGCCAGCAGTGAGGGGCCTATAAACATTCAGTACTTC
TRBV10-1	TRBJ2-2	-	TRBD1	CASSESGQGDTGELFF	TGCGCCAGCAGTGAGTCTGGTCAGGGGGACACCGGGGAGCTGTTTTTT
TRBV2	TRBJ1-6	-	-	CASSESGTTSPLHF	TGTGCCAGCAGTGAGTCAGGGACCACCTCACCCCTCCACTTT
TRBV11-2	TRBJ1-1	-	-	CASSFSGLVEAFF	TGTGCCAGCAGCTTTTCTGGACTAGTCGAAGCTTTCTTT
TRBV14	TRBJ2-1	-	TRBD1	CASSQDGTGGPYNEQFF	TGTGCCAGCAGCCAAGACGGGACAGGGGGGCCCTACAATGAGCAGTTCTTC
TRBV5-1	TRBJ1-1	-	TRBD1	CASSGSQGGEAFF	TGCGCCAGCAGCGGGTCACAGGGGGGAGAGGCTTTCTTT